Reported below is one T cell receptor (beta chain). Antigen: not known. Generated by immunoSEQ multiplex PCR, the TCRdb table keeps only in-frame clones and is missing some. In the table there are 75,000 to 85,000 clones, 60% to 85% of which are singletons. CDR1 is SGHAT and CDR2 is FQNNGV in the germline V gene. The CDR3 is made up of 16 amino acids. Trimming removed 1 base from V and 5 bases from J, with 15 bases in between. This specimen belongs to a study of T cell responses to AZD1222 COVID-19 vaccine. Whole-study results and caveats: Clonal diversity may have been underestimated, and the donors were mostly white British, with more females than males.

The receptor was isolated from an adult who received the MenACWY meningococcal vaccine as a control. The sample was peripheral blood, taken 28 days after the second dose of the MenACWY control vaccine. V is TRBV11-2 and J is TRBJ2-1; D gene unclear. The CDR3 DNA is TGTGCCAGCAGCTTAGGACTCGGCAGCCCTAACAATGAGCAGTTCTTC. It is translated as CASSLGLGSPNNEQFF. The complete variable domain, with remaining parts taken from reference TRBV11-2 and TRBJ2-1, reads EAGVAQSPRYKIIEKRQSVAFWCNPISGHATLYWYQQILGQGPKLLIQFQNNGVVDDSQLPKDRFSAERLKGVDSTLKIQPAKLEDSAVYLCASSLGLGSPNNEQFFGPGTRLTVL.